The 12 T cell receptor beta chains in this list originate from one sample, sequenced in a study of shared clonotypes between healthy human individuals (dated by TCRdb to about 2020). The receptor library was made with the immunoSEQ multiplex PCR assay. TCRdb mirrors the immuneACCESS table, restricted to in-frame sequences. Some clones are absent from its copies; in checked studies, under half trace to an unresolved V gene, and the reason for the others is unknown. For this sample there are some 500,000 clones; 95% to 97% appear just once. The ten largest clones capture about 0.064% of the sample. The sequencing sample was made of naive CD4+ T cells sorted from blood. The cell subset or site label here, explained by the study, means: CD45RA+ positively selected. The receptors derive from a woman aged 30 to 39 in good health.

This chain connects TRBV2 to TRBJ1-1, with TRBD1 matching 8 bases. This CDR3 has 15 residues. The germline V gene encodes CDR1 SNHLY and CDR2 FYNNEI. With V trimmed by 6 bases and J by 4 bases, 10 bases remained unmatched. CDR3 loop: CASSEDRVLTTEAFF. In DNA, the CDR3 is TGTGCCAGCAGCGAGGACAGGGTATTAACCACTGAAGCTTTCTTT.

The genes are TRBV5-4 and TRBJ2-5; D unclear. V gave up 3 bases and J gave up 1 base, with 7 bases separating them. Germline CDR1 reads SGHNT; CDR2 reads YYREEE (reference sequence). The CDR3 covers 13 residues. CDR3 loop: CASSWRGQETQYF. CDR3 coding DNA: TGTGCCAGCAGCTGGCGCGGCCAAGAGACCCAGTACTTC.

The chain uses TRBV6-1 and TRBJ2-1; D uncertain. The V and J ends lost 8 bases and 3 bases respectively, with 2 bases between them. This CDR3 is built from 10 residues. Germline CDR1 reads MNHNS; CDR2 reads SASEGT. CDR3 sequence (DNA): TGTGCCAGCGGCTACAATGAGCAGTTCTTC. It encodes CASGYNEQFF.

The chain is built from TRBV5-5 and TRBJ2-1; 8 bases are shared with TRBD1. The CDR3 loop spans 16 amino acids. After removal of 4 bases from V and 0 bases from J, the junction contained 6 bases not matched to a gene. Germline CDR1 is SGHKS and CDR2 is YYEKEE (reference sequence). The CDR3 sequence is CASSVRTGSSYNEQFF. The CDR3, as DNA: TGTGCCAGCAGCGTCCGGACAGGGAGCTCCTACAATGAGCAGTTCTTC.

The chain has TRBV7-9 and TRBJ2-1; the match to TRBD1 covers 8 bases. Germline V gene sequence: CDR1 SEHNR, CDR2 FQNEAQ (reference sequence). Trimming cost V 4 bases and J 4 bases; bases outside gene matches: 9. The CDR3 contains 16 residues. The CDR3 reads CASSWNTGGFYNEQFF. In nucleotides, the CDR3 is TGTGCCAGCAGCTGGAATACAGGGGGTTTTTACAATGAGCAGTTCTTC.

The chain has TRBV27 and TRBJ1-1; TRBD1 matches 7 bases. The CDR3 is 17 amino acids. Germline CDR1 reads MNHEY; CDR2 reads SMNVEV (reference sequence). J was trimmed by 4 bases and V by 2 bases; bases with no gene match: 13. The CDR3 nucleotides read TGTGCCAGCAGTTTAAGGGCAGGGGGGATAGGTTTCACTGAAGCTTTCTTT. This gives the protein CASSLRAGGIGFTEAFF.

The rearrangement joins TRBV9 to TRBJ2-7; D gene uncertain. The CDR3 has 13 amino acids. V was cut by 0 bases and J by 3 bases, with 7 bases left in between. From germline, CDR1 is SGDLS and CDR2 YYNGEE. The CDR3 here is CASSVDGSYEQYF. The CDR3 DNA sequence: TGTGCCAGCAGCGTAGATGGTAGCTACGAGCAGTACTTC.

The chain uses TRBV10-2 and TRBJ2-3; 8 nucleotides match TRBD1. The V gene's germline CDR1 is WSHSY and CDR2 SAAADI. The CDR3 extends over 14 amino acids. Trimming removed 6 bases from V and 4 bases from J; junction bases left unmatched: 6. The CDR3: CASRTGEWADTQYF. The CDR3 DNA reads TGCGCCAGCAGGACAGGGGAATGGGCAGATACGCAGTATTTT.

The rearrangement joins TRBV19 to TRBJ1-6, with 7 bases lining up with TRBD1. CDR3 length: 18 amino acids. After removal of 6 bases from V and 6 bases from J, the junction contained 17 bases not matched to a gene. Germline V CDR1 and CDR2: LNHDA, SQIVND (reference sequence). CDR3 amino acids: CASSLMSGGAWGNSPLHF. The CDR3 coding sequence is TGTGCCAGTAGCCTGATGTCAGGGGGAGCCTGGGGTAATTCACCCCTCCACTTT.

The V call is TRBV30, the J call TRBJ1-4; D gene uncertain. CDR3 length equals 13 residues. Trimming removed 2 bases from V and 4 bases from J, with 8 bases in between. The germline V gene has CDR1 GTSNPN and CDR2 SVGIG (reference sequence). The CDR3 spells CAWSWHRNEKLFF. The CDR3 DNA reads TGTGCCTGGAGTTGGCACCGTAATGAAAAACTGTTTTTT.

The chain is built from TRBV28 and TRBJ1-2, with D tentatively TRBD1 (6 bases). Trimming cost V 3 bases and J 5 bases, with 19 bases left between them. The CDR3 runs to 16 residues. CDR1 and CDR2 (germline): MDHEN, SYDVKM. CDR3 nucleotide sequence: TGTGCCAGCAGTTTTCGGGGGCAGGGGCAGAAATATGGCTACACCTTC. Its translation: CASSFRGQGQKYGYTF.

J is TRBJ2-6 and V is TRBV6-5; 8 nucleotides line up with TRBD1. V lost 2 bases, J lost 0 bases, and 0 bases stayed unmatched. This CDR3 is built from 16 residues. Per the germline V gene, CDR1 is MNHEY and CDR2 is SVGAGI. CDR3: CASSYDRGSGANVLTF. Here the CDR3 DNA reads TGTGCCAGCAGTTACGACAGGGGCTCTGGGGCCAACGTCCTGACTTTC.